Each of the 3 T cell receptor beta chains below was sequenced from the same sample in a study of T cell responses to AZD1222 COVID-19 vaccine. Clones were sequenced by immunoSEQ multiplex PCR, and TCRdb holds only the in-frame ones, with some missing. This sample has about 180,000 clones; roughly nine tenths occur once, and the top ten carry approximately 2%. The starting material was peripheral blood, obtained on day 0 of AZD1222 vaccination. All receptors derive from an adult in good health.

The J gene is TRBJ1-4, the V gene TRBV30, with D perhaps matching TRBD1 (5 bases). This CDR3 has 13 residues. Trimming cost V 0 bases and J 8 bases, with 10 bases left between them. Per germline, CDR1 GTSNPN and CDR2 SVGIG (reference sequence). The CDR3 sequence: CAWSVRGGEKLFF. DNA of the CDR3: TGTGCCTGGAGTGTACGGGGCGGGGAAAAACTGTTTTTT.

This chain joins TRBV28 and TRBJ1-5, with D unresolved. This CDR3 has 14 residues. V dropped 8 bases and J dropped 0 bases, with 11 bases sitting between them. In germline, CDR1 is MDHEN, CDR2 SYDVKM. The CDR3 sequence: CASGSSSSNQPQHF. The CDR3 coding sequence is TGTGCCAGCGGGAGTTCCTCTAGCAATCAGCCCCAGCATTTT.

This sequence joins TRBV3-1 (or the pseudogene TRBV3-2) and TRBJ1-1; D is perhaps TRBD1 (5 bases). Looked up from germline, CDR1 is LGHDT and CDR2 is YNNKEL (reference sequence). V was clipped by 4 bases and J by 6 bases, with 18 bases between them. The CDR3 length is 15 residues. The CDR3 nucleotides are TGTGCCAGCAGCCGCGGGGCCAGGGAGTTTGCTGAAGCTTTCTTT. This codes for CASSRGAREFAEAFF.